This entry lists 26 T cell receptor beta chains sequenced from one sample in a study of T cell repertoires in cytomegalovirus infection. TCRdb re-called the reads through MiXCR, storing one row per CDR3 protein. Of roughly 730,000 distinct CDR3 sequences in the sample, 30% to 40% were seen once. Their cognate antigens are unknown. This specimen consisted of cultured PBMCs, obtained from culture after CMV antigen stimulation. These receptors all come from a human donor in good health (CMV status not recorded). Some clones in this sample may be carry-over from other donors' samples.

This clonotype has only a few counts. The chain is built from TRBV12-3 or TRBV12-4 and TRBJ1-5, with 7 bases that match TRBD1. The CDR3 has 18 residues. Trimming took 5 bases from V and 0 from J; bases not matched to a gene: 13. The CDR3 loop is CASSPGTDKPYSNQPQHF. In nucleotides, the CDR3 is TGTGCCAGCAGTCCCGGGACAGACAAGCCCTATAGCAATCAGCCCCAGCATTTT.

CDR3 DNA: TGCGCCAGCAGCCAAAGGACAGGGGTAGATCAGCCCCAGCATTTT. As protein: CASSQRTGVDQPQHF. This chain links TRBV4-3 with TRBJ1-5, with 9 bases matching TRBD1. The V and J ends lost 2 bases and 5 bases, in that order; junction bases with no gene match: 4. The CDR3 is 15 amino acids. From germline, CDR1 is LGHNA and CDR2 YSLEER.

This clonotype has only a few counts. The CDR3 nucleotides read TGTGCCAGCAGCGTGGGACAGGCGTTCTATGGCTACACCTTC. It codes for CASSVGQAFYGYTF. The genes are TRBV5-4 and TRBJ1-2, with 8 bases matching TRBD1. The trim removed 4 bases at V and 4 bases at J, leaving 6 bases unmatched. The CDR3 is 14 residues long. Germline lookup yields CDR1 SGHNT and CDR2 YYREEE (reference sequence). Complete variable domain (other parts from reference TRBV5-4 and TRBJ1-2): ETGVTQSPTHLIKTRGQQVTLRCSSQSGHNTVSWYQQALGQGPQFIFQYYREEENGRGNFPPRFSGLQFPNYSSELNVNALELDDSALYLCASSVGQAFYGYTFGSGTRLTVV.

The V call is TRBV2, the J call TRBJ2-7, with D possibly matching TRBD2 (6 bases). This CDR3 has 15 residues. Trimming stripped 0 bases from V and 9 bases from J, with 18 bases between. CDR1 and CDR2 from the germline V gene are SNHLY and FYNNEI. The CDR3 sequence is CASSEAPGTWHGQYF. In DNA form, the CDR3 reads TGTGCCAGCAGTGAAGCGCCGGGGACTTGGCACGGGCAGTACTTC.

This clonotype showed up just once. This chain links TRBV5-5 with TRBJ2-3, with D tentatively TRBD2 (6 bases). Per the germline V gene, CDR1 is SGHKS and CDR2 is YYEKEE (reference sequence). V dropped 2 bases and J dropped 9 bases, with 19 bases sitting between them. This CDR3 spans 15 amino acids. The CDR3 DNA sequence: TGTGCCAGCAGCTTTATGGTTGGGGTAGCGGCAACGCAGTATTTT. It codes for CASSFMVGVAATQYF.

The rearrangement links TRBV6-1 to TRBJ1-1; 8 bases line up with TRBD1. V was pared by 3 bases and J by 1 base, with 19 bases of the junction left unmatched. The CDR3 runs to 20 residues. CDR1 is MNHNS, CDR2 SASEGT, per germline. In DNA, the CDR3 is TGTGCCAGCAGTGATATCTACTGGTGGACAGGGAAGGATAGGAACACTGAAGCTTTCTTT. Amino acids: CASSDIYWWTGKDRNTEAFF.

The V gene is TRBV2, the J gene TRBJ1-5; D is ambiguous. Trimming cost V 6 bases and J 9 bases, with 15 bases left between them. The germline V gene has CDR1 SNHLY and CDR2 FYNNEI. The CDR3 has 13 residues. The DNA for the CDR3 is TGTGCCAGCAGGAGGGCTCCGGGCGGGCCCCAGCATTTT. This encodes CASRRAPGGPQHF.

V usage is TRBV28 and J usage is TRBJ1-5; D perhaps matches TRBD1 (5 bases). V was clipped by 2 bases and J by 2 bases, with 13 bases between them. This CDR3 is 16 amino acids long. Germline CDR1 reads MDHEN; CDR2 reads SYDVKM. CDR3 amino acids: CASSLGAGGGNQPQHF. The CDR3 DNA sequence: TGTGCCAGCAGTTTAGGGGCCGGGGGAGGCAATCAGCCCCAGCATTTT.

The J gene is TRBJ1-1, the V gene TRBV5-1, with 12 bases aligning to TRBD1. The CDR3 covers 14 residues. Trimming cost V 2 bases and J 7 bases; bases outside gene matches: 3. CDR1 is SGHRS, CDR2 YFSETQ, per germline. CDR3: CASSFGTGGDEAFF. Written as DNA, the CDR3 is TGCGCCAGCAGCTTTGGGACAGGGGGCGATGAAGCTTTCTTT.

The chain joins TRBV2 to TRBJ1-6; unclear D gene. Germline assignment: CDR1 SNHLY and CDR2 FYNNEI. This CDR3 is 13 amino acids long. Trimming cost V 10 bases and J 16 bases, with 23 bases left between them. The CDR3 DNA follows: TGTGCCACCAGAGGCGAGGTCCCAAGCAGGCTCCACTTT. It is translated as CATRGEVPSRLHF.

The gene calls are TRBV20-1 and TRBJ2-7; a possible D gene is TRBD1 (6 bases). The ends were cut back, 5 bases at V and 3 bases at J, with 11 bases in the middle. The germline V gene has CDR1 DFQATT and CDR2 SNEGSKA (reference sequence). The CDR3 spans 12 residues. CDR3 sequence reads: CSADRTDYEQYF. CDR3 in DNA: TGCAGTGCTGACCGGACAGACTACGAGCAGTACTTC.

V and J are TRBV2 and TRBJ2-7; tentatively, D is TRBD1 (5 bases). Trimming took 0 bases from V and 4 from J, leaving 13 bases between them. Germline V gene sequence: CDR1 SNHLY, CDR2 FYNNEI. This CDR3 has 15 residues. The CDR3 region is CASSEAQGLDYEQYF. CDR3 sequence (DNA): TGTGCCAGCAGTGAAGCCCAGGGTCTAGATTACGAGCAGTACTTC.

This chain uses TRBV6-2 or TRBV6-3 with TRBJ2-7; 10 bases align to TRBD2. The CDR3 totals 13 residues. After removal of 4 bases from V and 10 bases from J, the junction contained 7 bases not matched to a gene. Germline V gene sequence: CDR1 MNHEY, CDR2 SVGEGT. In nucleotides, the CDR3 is TGTGCCAGCAGTTCCCCGGGACTAGCGTCACAGTACTTC. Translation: CASSSPGLASQYF.

The CDR3 spells CASSEGAGAEFF. DNA for the CDR3: TGTGCCAGCAGTGAAGGGGCCGGAGCCGAGTTCTTC. The rearrangement links TRBV2 to TRBJ2-1; D unclear. CDR3 size: 12 residues. V was shortened by 1 base and J by 14 bases, with 12 bases between the two germline ends. The germline gives CDR1 SNHLY, CDR2 FYNNEI.

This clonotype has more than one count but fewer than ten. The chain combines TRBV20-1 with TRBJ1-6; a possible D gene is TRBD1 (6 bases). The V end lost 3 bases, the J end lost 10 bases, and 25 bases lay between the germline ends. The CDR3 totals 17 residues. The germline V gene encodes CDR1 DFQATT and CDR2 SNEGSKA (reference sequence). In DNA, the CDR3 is TGCAGTGCTAGTTGGCCCCCGGGGGCTCTCTTGGAGTCACCCCTCCACTTT. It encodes CSASWPPGALLESPLHF.

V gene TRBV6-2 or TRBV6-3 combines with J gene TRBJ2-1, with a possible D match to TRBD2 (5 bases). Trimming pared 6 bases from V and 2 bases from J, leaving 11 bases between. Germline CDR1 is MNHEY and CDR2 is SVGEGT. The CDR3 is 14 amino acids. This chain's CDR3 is CASSPLVAYNEQFF. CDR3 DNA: TGTGCCAGCAGCCCACTAGTCGCCTACAATGAGCAGTTCTTC.

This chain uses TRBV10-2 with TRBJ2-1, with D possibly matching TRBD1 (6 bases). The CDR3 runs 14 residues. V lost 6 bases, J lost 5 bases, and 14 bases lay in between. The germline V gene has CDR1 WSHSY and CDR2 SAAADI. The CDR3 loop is CASRGLGDNNEQFF. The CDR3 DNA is TGCGCCAGCAGGGGGCTCGGGGACAACAATGAGCAGTTCTTC.

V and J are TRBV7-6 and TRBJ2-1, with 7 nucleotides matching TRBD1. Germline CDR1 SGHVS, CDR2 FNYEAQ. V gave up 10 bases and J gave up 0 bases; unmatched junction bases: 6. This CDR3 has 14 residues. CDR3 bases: TGTGCCACCCCCGCAGGGGGCTCCTACAATGAGCAGTTCTTC. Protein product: CATPAGGSYNEQFF.

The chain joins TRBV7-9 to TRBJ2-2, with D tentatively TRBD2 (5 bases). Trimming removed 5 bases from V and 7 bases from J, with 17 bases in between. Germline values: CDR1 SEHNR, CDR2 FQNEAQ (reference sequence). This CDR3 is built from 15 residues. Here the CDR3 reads CASSTQTARDGELFF. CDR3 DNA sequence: TGTGCCAGCAGCACGCAGACGGCCCGGGACGGGGAGCTGTTTTTT.

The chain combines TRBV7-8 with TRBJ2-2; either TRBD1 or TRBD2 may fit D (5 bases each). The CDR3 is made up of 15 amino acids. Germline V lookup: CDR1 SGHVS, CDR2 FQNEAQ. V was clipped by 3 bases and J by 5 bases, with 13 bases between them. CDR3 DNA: TGTGCCAGCAGCTTTCGCAGGGAGTTAACCGGGGAGCTGTTTTTT. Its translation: CASSFRRELTGELFF.

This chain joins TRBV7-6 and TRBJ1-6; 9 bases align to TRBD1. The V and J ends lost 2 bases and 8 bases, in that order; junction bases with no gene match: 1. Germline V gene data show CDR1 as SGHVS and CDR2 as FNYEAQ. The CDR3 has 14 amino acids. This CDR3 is CASSLHRGHSPLHF. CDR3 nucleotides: TGTGCCAGCAGCTTACACAGGGGGCATTCACCCCTCCACTTT. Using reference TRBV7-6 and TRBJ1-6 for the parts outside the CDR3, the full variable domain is GAGVSQSPRYKVTKRGQDVALRCDPISGHVSLYWYRQALGQGPEFLTYFNYEAQQDKSGLPNDRFSAERPEGSISTLTIQRTEQRDSAMYRCASSLHRGHSPLHFGNGTRLTVT.

The CDR3 DNA is TGTGCCAGCTTTCGTACAGGTTTGGGCTACACCTTC. Encoded protein: CASFRTGLGYTF. The rearrangement uses TRBV27 and TRBJ1-2; the D gene is possibly TRBD1 (5 bases). V lost 8 bases to trimming and J lost 8 bases, with 15 bases between them. This CDR3 has 12 amino acids. CDR1 is MNHEY, CDR2 SMNVEV, per germline (reference sequence).

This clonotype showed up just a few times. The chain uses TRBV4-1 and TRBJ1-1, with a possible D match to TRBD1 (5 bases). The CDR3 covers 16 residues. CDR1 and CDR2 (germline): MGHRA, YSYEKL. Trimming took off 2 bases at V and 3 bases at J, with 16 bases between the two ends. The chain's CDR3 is CASSQPRGGWHTEAFF. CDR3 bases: TGCGCCAGCAGCCAACCCCGGGGGGGGTGGCACACTGAAGCTTTCTTT.

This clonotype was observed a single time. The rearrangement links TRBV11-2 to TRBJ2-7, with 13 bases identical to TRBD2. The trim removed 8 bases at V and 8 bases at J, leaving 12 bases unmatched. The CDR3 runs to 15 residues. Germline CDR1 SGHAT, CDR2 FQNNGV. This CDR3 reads CASRTSGRALFKQYF. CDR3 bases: TGTGCCAGCCGTACTAGCGGGAGGGCCCTATTCAAGCAGTACTTC.

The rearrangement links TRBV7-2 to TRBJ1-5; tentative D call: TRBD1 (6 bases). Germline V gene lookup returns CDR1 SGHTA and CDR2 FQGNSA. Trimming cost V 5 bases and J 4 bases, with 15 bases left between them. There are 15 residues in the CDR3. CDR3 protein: CASSLSGATNQPQHF. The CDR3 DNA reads TGTGCCAGCAGCCTCTCAGGGGCCACGAATCAGCCCCAGCATTTT.

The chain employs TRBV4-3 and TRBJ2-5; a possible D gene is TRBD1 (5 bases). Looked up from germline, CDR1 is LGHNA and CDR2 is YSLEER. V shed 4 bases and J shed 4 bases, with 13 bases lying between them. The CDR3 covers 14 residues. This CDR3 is CASSPTVYLETQYF. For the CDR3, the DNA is TGCGCCAGCAGCCCGACAGTTTATCTAGAGACCCAGTACTTC.